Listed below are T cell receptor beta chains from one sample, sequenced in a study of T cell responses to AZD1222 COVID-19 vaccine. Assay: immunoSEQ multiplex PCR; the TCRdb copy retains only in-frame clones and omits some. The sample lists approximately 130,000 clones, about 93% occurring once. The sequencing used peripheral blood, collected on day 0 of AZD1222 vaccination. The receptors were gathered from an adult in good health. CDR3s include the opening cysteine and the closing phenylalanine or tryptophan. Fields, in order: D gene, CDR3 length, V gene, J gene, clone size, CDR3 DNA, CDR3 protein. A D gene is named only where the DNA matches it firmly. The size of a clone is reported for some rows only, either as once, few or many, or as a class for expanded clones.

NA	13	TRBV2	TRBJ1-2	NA	TGTGCCAGCAGTGAGCAGAGAAACTATGGCTACACCTTC	CASSEQRNYGYTF
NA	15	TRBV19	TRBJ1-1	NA	TGTGCCACCCGAGTCCCGGGGCTACCTGGCACTGAAGCTTTCTTT	CATRVPGLPGTEAFF
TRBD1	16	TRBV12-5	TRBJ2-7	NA	TGTGCTAGTGGTTTGGGCCCTTGGGCAGGGGGCTACGAGCAGTACTTC	CASGLGPWAGGYEQYF
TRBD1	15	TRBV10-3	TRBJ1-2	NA	TGTGCCATCAGTCCAAGGACAGGGGAATTCGGTGGCTACACCTTC	CAISPRTGEFGGYTF
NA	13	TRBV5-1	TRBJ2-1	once	TGCGCCAGCAGCTCAATCGGTTTCGGTGAGCAGTTCTTC	CASSSIGFGEQFF
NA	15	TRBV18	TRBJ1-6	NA	TGTGCCAGCTCACCAAGCACGTATGGGAATTCACCCCTCCACTTT	CASSPSTYGNSPLHF
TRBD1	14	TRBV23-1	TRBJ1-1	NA	TGCGCCAGCAGCCGGGACAGGGATAATCCTGAAGCTTTCTTT	CASSRDRDNPEAFF
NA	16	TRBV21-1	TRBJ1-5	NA	TGTGCCAGCAGCAATCCCGGACAGACTAATCAAAAGCCCCAGCATTTT	CASSNPGQTNQKPQHF
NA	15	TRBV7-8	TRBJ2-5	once	TGTGCCAGCAGCCCCGGGACTGCCGGCGGGGAGACCCAGTACTTC	CASSPGTAGGETQYF
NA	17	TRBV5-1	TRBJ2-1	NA	TGCGCCAGCATCAAGGACGCGGGTACTAGCTCCTACAATGAGCAGTTCTTC	CASIKDAGTSSYNEQFF
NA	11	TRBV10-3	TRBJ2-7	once	TGTGCCATCAGTGAATCGAGGGAGCAGTACTTC	CAISESREQYF
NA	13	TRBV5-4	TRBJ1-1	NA	TGTGCCAGCAGCTTCCAGGGTGTCAAAGAAGCTTTCTTT	CASSFQGVKEAFF
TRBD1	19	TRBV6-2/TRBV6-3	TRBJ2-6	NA	TGTGCCAGCAGCCCTTACAGGGGCTCCCTAAAGTCTGGGGCCAACGTCCTGACTTTC	CASSPYRGSLKSGANVLTF
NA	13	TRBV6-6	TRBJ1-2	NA	TGTGCCAGCAGTCCCGCAGCTAACTATGGCTACACCTTC	CASSPAANYGYTF
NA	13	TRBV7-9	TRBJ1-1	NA	TGTGCCAGCACCCCCACACCGAACACTGAAGCTTTCTTT	CASTPTPNTEAFF
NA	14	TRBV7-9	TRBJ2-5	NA	TGTGCCAGCAGCTTCGCTACAGGGAAAGAGACCCAGTACTTC	CASSFATGKETQYF
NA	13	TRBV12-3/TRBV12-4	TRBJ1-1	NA	TGTGCCAGCAGCCTCTGGACACTCACTGAAGCTTTCTTT	CASSLWTLTEAFF
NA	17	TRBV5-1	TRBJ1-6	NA	TGCGCCAGCAGCCCCTATGGGCTTAGCTCCTATAATTCACCCCTCCACTTT	CASSPYGLSSYNSPLHF
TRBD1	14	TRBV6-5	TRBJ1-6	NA	TGTGCCAGCAACAACAGGGGGGACGGGTCACCCCTCCACTTT	CASNNRGDGSPLHF
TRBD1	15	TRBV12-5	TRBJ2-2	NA	TGTGCTAGTGGAGCCGGACAGGGTAACACCGGGGAGCTGTTTTTT	CASGAGQGNTGELFF